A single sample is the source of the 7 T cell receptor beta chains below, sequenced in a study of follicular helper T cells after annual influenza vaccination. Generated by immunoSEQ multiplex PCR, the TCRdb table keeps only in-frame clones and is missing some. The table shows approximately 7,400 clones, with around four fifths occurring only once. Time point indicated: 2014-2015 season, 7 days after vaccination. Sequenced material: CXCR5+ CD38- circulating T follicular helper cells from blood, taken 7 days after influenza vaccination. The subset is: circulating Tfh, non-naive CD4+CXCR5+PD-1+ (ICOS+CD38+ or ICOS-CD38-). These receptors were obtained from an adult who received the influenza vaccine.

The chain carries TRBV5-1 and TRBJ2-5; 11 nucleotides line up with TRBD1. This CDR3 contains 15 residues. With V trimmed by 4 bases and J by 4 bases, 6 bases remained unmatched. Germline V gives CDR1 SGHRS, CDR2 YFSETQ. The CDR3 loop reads CASSPGTGGGETQYF. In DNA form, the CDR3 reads TGCGCCAGCAGCCCGGGGACAGGGGGAGGAGAGACCCAGTACTTC. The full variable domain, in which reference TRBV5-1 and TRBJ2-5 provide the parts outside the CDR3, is KAGVTQTPRYLIKTRGQQVTLSCSPISGHRSVSWYQQTPGQGLQFLFEYFSETQRNKGNFPGRFSGRQFSNSRSEMNVSTLELGDSALYLCASSPGTGGGETQYFGPGTRLLVL.

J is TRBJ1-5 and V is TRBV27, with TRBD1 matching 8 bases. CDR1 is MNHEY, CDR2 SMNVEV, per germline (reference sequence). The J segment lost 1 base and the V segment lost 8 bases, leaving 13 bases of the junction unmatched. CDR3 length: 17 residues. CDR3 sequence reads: CASGPTGDNGSNQPQHF. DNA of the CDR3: TGTGCCAGCGGGCCGACAGGGGATAATGGGAGCAATCAGCCCCAGCATTTT.

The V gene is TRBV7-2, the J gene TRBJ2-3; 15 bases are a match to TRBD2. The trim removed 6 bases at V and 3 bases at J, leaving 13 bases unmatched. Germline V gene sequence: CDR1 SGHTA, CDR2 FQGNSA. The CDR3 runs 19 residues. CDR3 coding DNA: TGTGCCAGCAGTCCAGAAAGGACTAGCGGGGGGGTGGGTACAGATACGCAGTATTTT. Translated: CASSPERTSGGVGTDTQYF.

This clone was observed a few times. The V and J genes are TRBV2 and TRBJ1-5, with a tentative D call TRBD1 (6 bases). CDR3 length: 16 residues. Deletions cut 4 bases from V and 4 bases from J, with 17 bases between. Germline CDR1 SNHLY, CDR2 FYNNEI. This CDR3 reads CASSVELGGGNQPQHF. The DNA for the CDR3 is TGTGCCAGCAGTGTAGAGTTAGGGGGTGGTAATCAGCCCCAGCATTTT.

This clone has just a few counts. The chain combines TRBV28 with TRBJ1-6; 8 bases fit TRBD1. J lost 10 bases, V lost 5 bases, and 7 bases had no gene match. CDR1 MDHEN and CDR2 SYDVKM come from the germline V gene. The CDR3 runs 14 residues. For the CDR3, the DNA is TGTGCCAGCAGTGGGACAGGAGGATGGTCACCCCTCCACTTT. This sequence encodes CASSGTGGWSPLHF.

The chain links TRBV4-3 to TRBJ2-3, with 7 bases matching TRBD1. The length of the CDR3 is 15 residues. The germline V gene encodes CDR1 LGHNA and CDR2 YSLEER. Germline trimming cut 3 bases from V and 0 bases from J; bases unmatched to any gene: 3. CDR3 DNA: TGCGCCAGCAGCCAGGGGACAGAAAGCACAGATACGCAGTATTTT. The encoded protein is CASSQGTESTDTQYF.

CDR3 loop: CASSLGDDGLREQFF. As DNA, the CDR3 is TGTGCCAGCAGCTTAGGGGACGATGGCCTCCGGGAGCAGTTCTTC. This chain uses TRBV7-6 with TRBJ2-1; D could derive from TRBD1 or TRBD2 (5 bases each). Germline-derived CDR1 and CDR2 are SGHVS and FNYEAQ. V lost 1 base to trimming and J lost 10 bases, with 17 bases between them. CDR3 length: 15 amino acids.